A selection of T cell receptor beta chains follows, all from one sample in a study of cytomegalovirus exposure and HLA in healthy donors. Assay used: immunoSEQ multiplex PCR; TCRdb lists only in-frame clones, some missing. The profile shows 100,000 to 150,000 clones, about two thirds of them singletons. The sample comprised PBMCs. These receptors were obtained from a young man in good health and CMV-seronegative. The CDR3 runs from the conserved cysteine through the conserved F or W. The order of the fields is V gene, J gene, CDR3 protein.

TRBV6-1	TRBJ1-3	CASSEAPGTGNTIYF
TRBV29-1	TRBJ2-7	CSVVDRGNYEQYF
TRBV5-1	TRBJ2-1	CASSWDGSSYNEQFF
TRBV19	TRBJ1-5	CASSIDRRFFQPQHF
TRBV7-3	TRBJ1-5	CASSLTFDQPQHF
TRBV4-3	TRBJ2-3	CASSRRGGATDTQYF
TRBV6-5	TRBJ1-1	CASSPWRETEAFF
TRBV4-1	TRBJ2-3	CASSRTGDTDTQYF
TRBV6-5	TRBJ1-4	CASSPMGGGGEKLFF
TRBV28	TRBJ1-2	CASSFGWAFDGYTF
TRBV30	TRBJ2-5	CAWTVGGTSSETQYF
TRBV12-5	TRBJ2-7	CASGLPKDRAPYEQYF
TRBV4-2	TRBJ2-1	CASSQDTAEFF
TRBV27	TRBJ2-5	CASSFGQVVGTQYF
TRBV4-3	TRBJ1-2	CASSQEYTLYGYTF
TRBV4-1	TRBJ1-2	CASSWELKTANYGYTF
TRBV27	TRBJ2-3	CASRPTGATRTDTQYF
TRBV6-6	TRBJ2-2	CASSYSDSGELFF
TRBV9	TRBJ1-2	CASSVGLDRHYGYTF
TRBV28	TRBJ1-4	CASSLTERWEKLFF
TRBV30	TRBJ2-2	CAWRGTGVLTGELFF
TRBV6-5	TRBJ1-5	CASSQGGNQPQHF
TRBV6-5	TRBJ1-1	CASGGMGEGNTEAFF
TRBV10-3	TRBJ2-7	CAISDGMTSLEQYF
TRBV19	TRBJ2-2	CASRPSLTGELFF
TRBV28	TRBJ2-7	CASTKLGTRTTYEQYF
TRBV7-2	TRBJ1-1	CASSFATGRSEAFF
TRBV28	TRBJ2-2	CASRSGTLNTGELFF
TRBV4-3	TRBJ2-3	CASSQGSRAGGVYTQYF
TRBV5-1	TRBJ2-3	CASSLTSGGDTQYF
TRBV5-1	TRBJ2-5	CASQTTGERGETQYF
TRBV28	TRBJ1-4	CASSFGGAREKLFF
TRBV19	TRBJ1-6	CASSMNHQGANSPLHF
TRBV6-1	TRBJ2-7	CASSEGQGFYEQYF
TRBV4-3	TRBJ2-1	CASSQDRVRGDEQFF
TRBV4-1	TRBJ2-7	CASSQDKLGRLVYEQYF
TRBV9	TRBJ2-7	CASSVTGWSYEQYF
TRBV6-1	TRBJ1-6	CASIMTGLNSPLHF
TRBV4-2	TRBJ1-5	CASSQTGTGDQPQHF
TRBV4-1	TRBJ1-5	CASSQMEDGGNQPQHF
TRBV7-9	TRBJ2-7	CSSSSTSGLAGLEQYF
TRBV9	TRBJ2-5	CASSVESGSETQYF
TRBV5-1	TRBJ1-1	CASSFGVGRAEAFF
TRBV27	TRBJ1-2	CASSVDRGAYGYTF
TRBV5-1	TRBJ1-2	CASSLPGQDYGYTF
TRBV29-1	TRBJ1-1	CSVGGQLNTEAFF